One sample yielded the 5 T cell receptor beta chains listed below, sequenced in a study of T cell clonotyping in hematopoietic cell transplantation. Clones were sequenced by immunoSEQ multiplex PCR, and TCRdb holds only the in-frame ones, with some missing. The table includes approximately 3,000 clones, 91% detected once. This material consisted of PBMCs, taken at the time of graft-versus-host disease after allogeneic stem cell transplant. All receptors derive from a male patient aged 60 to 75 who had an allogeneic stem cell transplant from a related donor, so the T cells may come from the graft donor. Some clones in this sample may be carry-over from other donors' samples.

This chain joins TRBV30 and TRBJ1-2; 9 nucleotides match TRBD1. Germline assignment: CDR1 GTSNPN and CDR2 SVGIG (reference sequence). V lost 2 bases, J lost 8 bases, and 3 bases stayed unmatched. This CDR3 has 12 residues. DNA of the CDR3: TGTGCCTGGAGTCCACAGGGGGCGGGCTACACCTTC. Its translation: CAWSPQGAGYTF.

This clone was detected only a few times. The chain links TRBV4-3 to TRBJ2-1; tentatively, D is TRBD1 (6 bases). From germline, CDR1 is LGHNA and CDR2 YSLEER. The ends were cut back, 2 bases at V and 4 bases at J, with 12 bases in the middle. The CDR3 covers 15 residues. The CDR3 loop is CASSQLRGGYNEQFF. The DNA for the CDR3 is TGCGCCAGCAGCCAACTGAGAGGGGGATACAATGAGCAGTTCTTC.

The CDR3 spells CASSKDRNSYGYTF. CDR3 bases: TGTGCCAGTAGTAAGGACAGGAACTCCTATGGCTACACCTTC. This chain joins TRBV19 and TRBJ1-2, with TRBD1 matching 7 bases. The CDR3 is 14 amino acids. From germline, CDR1 is LNHDA and CDR2 SQIVND (reference sequence). The V gene end was trimmed by 4 bases and the J gene end by 4 bases; junction bases not matched to a gene: 6. Combining the CDR3 with reference TRBV19 and TRBJ1-2 gives the whole variable domain DGGITQSPKYLFRKEGQNVTLSCEQNLNHDAMYWYRQDPGQGLRLIYYSQIVNDFQKGDIAEGYSVSREKKESFPLTVTSAQKNPTAFYLCASSKDRNSYGYTFGSGTRLTVV.

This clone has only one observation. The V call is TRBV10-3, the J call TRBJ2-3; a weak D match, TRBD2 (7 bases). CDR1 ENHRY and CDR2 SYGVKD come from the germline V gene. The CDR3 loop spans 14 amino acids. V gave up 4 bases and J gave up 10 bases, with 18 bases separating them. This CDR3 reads CAISVGGAPGAQYF. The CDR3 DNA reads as TGTGCCATCAGTGTTGGGGGGGCCCCAGGAGCGCAGTATTTT.

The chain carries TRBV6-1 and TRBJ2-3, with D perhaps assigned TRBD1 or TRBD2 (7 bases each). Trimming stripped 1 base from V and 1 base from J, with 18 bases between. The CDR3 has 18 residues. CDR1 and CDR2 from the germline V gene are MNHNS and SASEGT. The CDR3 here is CASSEVWREGQRTDTQYF. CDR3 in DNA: TGTGCCAGCAGTGAAGTTTGGAGGGAGGGACAGCGCACAGATACGCAGTATTTT.